What follows are 14 T cell receptor beta chains derived from one specimen sequenced in a study of blood T cell repertoires in COVID-19. The repertoire was sequenced with immunoSEQ multiplex PCR; TCRdb's copy has only in-frame clones and lacks some. The sample shows fewer than 90,000 clones, over 75% of them seen only once. Sample: peripheral blood. These receptors came from a man aged 50 to 60 with acute or convalescent COVID-19.

CDR3: CASSSPGLAGAETQYF. CDR3 in DNA: TGTGCCAGCAGCTCGCCGGGACTAGCGGGAGCAGAGACCCAGTACTTC. This chain joins TRBV5-6 and TRBJ2-5; 14 positions agree with TRBD2. V shed 3 bases, J shed 4 bases, and the junction held 5 bases outside the gene matches. Germline V gives CDR1 SGHDT, CDR2 YYEEEE. The CDR3 has 16 residues.

The J gene is TRBJ2-7, the V gene TRBV4-3, with D tentatively TRBD1 (6 bases). The germline V gene has CDR1 LGHNA and CDR2 YSLEER. The CDR3 totals 15 residues. Trimming took 0 bases from V and 0 from J, leaving 9 bases between them. CDR3 sequence (DNA): TGCGCCAGCAGCCAAGATAGGGACAACTCCTACGAGCAGTACTTC. It encodes CASSQDRDNSYEQYF.

The rearrangement links TRBV29-1 to TRBJ1-5, with TRBD1 identical over 7 bases. Germline CDR1 SQVTM, CDR2 ANQGSEA. CDR3 length equals 12 residues. The V segment lost 6 bases and the J segment 4 bases; nucleotides outside the gene matches: 3. The CDR3, as DNA: TGCAGCGTGACACAGGGGAATCAGCCCCAGCATTTT. Its protein product is CSVTQGNQPQHF.

This rearrangement joins TRBV4-1 to TRBJ1-2; D is unclear. The germline CDR1 and CDR2 sequences are MGHRA and YSYEKL. CDR3 size: 15 residues. The V end lost 0 bases, the J end lost 3 bases, and 11 bases lay between the germline ends. The DNA for the CDR3 is TGCGCCAGCAGCCAAGAGACGGCGGGGTACTATGGCTACACCTTC. Protein product: CASSQETAGYYGYTF.

The chain recombines TRBV28 with TRBJ2-1, with D tentatively TRBD2 (6 bases). Trimming cost V 3 bases and J 3 bases, with 15 bases left between them. Germline lookup yields CDR1 MDHEN and CDR2 SYDVKM. The CDR3 is 16 residues long. The CDR3 region is CASSLEGAIYYNEQFF. DNA of the CDR3: TGTGCCAGCAGTTTGGAGGGAGCCATATACTACAATGAGCAGTTCTTC.

The chain employs TRBV4-1 and TRBJ1-1; 11 bases are shared with TRBD1. CDR3 size: 14 residues. Looked up from germline, CDR1 is MGHRA and CDR2 is YSYEKL. J lost 10 bases, V lost 4 bases, and 8 bases had no gene match. CDR3 in amino acids: CASSLGTGGEAAFF. CDR3 sequence (DNA): TGCGCCAGCAGCCTAGGGACAGGGGGAGAGGCAGCTTTCTTT.

J is TRBJ1-2 and V is TRBV18, with TRBD1 matching over 8 bases. Trimming at V came to 6 bases and at J to 6 bases, leaving 6 bases not matched to a gene. Germline V gene sequence: CDR1 KGHSH, CDR2 LQKENI. There are 13 residues in the CDR3. The CDR3 spells CASSRQGSDGYTF. CDR3 nucleotide sequence: TGTGCCAGCTCCCGACAGGGGAGCGATGGCTACACCTTC.

The V call is TRBV28, the J call TRBJ2-3; D is ambiguous. The CDR3 runs 18 residues. The V gene lost 3 bases and the J gene lost 1 base, with 20 bases spanning the gap. Germline V gene lookup returns CDR1 MDHEN and CDR2 SYDVKM. The CDR3 nucleotides are TGTGCCAGCAGTTTTCAGTTTGTGGTGGGCTGGCGCACAGATACGCAGTATTTT. As protein: CASSFQFVVGWRTDTQYF.

The CDR3 spells CASSRDRGGEKLFF. Written as DNA, the CDR3 is TGTGCCAGCAGCCGGGACAGGGGGGGCGAAAAACTGTTTTTT. This chain connects TRBV7-9 to TRBJ1-4, with 11 bases aligning to TRBD1. J was trimmed by 8 bases and V by 5 bases; bases with no gene match: 4. Germline CDR1 reads SEHNR; CDR2 reads FQNEAQ (reference sequence). The CDR3 contains 14 residues.

V gene TRBV7-2 combines with J gene TRBJ1-2; D ambiguous. Germline assignment: CDR1 SGHTA and CDR2 FQGNSA. V lost 5 bases, J lost 6 bases, and 16 bases lay in between. The CDR3 is 14 residues long. The CDR3, as DNA: TGTGCCAGCAGCCAGGACTGGTCGTTTGATGGCTACACCTTC. This codes for CASSQDWSFDGYTF.

J is TRBJ1-6 and V is TRBV7-9; possibly TRBD1 for D (5 bases). CDR1 is SEHNR and CDR2 is FQNEAQ in the germline V gene (reference sequence). V lost 5 bases, J lost 0 bases, and 11 bases lay in between. This CDR3 spans 16 amino acids. The CDR3 reads CASSTQGRSYNSPLHF. The CDR3 nucleotides are TGTGCCAGCAGCACCCAGGGCCGCTCCTATAATTCACCCCTCCACTTT.

V usage is TRBV11-2 and J usage is TRBJ1-6; 9 bases are shared with TRBD1. Trimming at V came to 3 bases and at J to 7 bases, leaving 4 bases not matched to a gene. CDR3 length: 15 amino acids. CDR1 SGHAT and CDR2 FQNNGV come from the germline V gene. The CDR3 DNA sequence: TGTGCCAGCAGCTTGGACAGGGGTGAGAATTCACCCCTCCACTTT. It encodes CASSLDRGENSPLHF.

The J gene is TRBJ2-3, the V gene TRBV6-5; TRBD2 matches at 7 bases. Unmatched junction bases numbered 9, after V lost 5 bases and J lost 4 bases. This CDR3 is 15 amino acids long. Germline CDR1 and CDR2: MNHEY and SVGAGI. The CDR3 sequence: CASSRLAMAADTQYF. The CDR3, as DNA: TGTGCCAGCAGTCGACTAGCTATGGCCGCAGATACGCAGTATTTT.

This chain links TRBV5-6 with TRBJ1-1; D might be TRBD1 (5 bases). Germline assignment: CDR1 SGHDT and CDR2 YYEEEE. The CDR3 contains 13 residues. Trimming shortened V by 1 base and J by 4 bases, and 8 bases separated the two germline ends. CDR3 in DNA: TGTGCCAGCAGCTTGCCCAGGGTCACTGAAGCTTTCTTT. Translation gives CASSLPRVTEAFF.